The present T cell receptor beta chain was sequenced within a study of CD8 T cells in ankylosing spondylitis. TCRdb redid the calling of the 5' RACE reads with MiXCR, one entry per CDR3 protein. Of under 250,000 distinct CDR3 sequences in the sample, approximately 7.3% were seen once. Germline V CDR1 and CDR2: DFQATT, SNEGSKA (reference sequence). The trim removed 1 base at V and 1 base at J, leaving 6 bases unmatched. The CDR3 is 15 residues long. This clonotype was observed a handful of times. As yet, its antigen is unknown. Study-wide findings and caveats: Significant enrichment of disease-linked clones was reported in matched ankylosing spondylitis synovial fluid. A motif of 7 to 9 highly homologous TCR beta variants was seen as apparently characteristic of ankylosing spondylitis blood.

Material for sequencing was blood, either unsorted or a sorted T cell fraction (not recorded which). This sequence originates from a male donor with ankylosing spondylitis. The chain joins TRBV20-1 to TRBJ2-7; TRBD1 matches at 8 bases. The CDR3 protein is CSARAEDRVSYEQYF. DNA for the CDR3: TGCAGTGCTAGAGCCGAGGACAGGGTATCCTACGAGCAGTACTTC.